This TCR beta chain was recovered during a study of control samples from healthy donors and cancer patients. TCRdb's copy holds only in-frame clones and misses some; the assay was immunoSEQ multiplex PCR. Of some 120,000 clones in the sample, roughly 90% were seen once. This TCR was sampled from a young man in good health. The sequenced sample was blood.

CDR3 amino acids: CASSFAGANTEAFF. The CDR3 coding sequence is TGTGCCAGCAGCTTTGCAGGGGCGAACACTGAAGCTTTCTTT. V usage is TRBV5-6 and J usage is TRBJ1-1; D is possibly TRBD1 (6 bases). The CDR3 is 14 amino acids. The germline CDR1 and CDR2 sequences are SGHDT and YYEEEE. V was pared by 2 bases and J by 1 base, with 9 bases between.